The TCR beta chain under discussion was sequenced for a study of cytomegalovirus exposure and HLA in healthy donors. Study results and caveats: For most TCR beta V segments, an earlier analysis put the productive rate at about 87% or about 30% of the time. Cytomegalovirus association was assigned to about 150 TCR beta chains. Reports credit the classifier with highly specific, highly sensitive diagnosis of cytomegalovirus status.

The germline CDR1 and CDR2 sequences are SSHAT and FNYEAQ (reference sequence). This CDR3 is built from 13 residues. The ends were cut back, 1 base at V and 6 bases at J, with 7 bases in the middle. Unrecorded immune exposures were likely, despite nominal health at sampling. In the case of this clone: No antigen is known for it.

The PCR was carried out with 60 Vbeta primers and 13 Jbeta primers. Assay: immunoSEQ multiplex PCR; the TCRdb copy retains only in-frame clones and omits some. Seen here are tens of thousands of clones, about four fifths observed once, and the top ten hold about 5.5%. The receptor's source is a male donor in good health and CMV-seropositive. This chain links TRBV7-7 with TRBJ1-3; D remains ambiguous. The source material was PBMCs. CDR3 loop: CASSLDGSNTIYF. CDR3 bases: TGTGCCAGCAGCTTAGACGGGTCAAACACCATATATTTT.